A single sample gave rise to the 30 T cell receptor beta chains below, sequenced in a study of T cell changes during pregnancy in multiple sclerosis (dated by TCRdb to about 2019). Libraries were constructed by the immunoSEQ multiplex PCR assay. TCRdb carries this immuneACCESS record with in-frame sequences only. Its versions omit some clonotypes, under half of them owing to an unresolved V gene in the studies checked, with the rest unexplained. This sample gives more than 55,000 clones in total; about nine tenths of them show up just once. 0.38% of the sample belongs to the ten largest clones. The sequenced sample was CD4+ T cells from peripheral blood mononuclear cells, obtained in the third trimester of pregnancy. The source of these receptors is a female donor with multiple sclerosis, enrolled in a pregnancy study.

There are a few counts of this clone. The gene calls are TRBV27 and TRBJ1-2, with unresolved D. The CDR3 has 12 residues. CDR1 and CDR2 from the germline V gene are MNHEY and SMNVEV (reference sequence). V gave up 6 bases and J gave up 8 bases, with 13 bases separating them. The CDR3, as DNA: TGTGCCAGCAGCCCTATGACCGGGGGCTACACCTTC. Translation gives CASSPMTGGYTF.

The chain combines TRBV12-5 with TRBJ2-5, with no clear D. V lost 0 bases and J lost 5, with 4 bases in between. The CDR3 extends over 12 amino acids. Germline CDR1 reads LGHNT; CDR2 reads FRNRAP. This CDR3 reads CASGLVSETQYF. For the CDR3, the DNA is TGTGCTAGTGGTTTGGTATCGGAGACCCAGTACTTC.

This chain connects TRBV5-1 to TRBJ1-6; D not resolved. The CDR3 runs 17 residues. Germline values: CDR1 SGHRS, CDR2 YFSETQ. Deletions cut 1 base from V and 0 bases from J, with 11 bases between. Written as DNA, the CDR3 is TGCGCCAGCAGCTTGAAACATTGGAGCTCCTATAATTCACCCCTCCACTTT. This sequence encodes CASSLKHWSSYNSPLHF.

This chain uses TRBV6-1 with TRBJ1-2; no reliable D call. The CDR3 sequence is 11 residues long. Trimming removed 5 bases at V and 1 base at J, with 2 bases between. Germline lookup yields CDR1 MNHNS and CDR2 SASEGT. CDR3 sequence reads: CASSLNYGYTF. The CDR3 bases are TGTGCCAGCAGTCTTAACTATGGCTACACCTTC.

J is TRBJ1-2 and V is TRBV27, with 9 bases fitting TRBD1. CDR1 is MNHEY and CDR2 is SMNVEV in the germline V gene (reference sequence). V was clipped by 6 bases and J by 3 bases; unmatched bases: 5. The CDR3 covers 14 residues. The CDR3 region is CASRLQGADYGYTF. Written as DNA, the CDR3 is TGTGCCAGCAGGTTACAGGGGGCAGACTATGGCTACACCTTC.

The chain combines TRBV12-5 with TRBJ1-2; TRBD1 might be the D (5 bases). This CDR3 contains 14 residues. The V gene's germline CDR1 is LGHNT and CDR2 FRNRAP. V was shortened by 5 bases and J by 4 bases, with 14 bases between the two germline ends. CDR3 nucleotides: TGTGCTAGTGGTCCTAATGACAGCCCCTATGGCTACACCTTC. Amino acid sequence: CASGPNDSPYGYTF.

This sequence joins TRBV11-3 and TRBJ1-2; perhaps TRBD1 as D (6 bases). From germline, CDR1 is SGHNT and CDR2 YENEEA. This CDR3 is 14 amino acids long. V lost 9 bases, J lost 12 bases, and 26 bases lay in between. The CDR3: CASPPSARGLWNTF. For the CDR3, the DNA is TGTGCCAGTCCACCCTCGGCCAGGGGATTATGGAACACCTTC.

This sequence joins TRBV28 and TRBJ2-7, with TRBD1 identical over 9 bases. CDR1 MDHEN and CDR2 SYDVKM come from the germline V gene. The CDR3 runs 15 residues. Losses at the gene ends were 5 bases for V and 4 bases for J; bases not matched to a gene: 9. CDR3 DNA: TGTGCCAGCAGTAGCCCGGGACAGGGTAGGTACGAGCAGTACTTC. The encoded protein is CASSSPGQGRYEQYF.

This CDR3 is CASSPEIAGSEAFF. CDR3 nucleotide sequence: TGTGCCAGCAGTCCTGAGATCGCGGGAAGTGAAGCTTTCTTT. The V and J genes are TRBV6-5 and TRBJ1-1; D is unclear. Germline-derived CDR1 and CDR2 are MNHEY and SVGAGI. The V end lost 5 bases, the J end lost 7 bases, and 17 bases lay between the germline ends. The CDR3 is 14 amino acids.

CDR3 protein: CASSDGQGKTDTQYF. CDR3 coding DNA: TGTGCCAGCAGCGACGGACAGGGTAAGACAGATACGCAGTATTTT. The chain has TRBV5-6 and TRBJ2-3; 8 bases fit TRBD1. CDR3 length: 15 amino acids. CDR1 and CDR2 (germline): SGHDT, YYEEEE. The V gene end was trimmed by 4 bases and the J gene end by 3 bases; junction bases not matched to a gene: 7.

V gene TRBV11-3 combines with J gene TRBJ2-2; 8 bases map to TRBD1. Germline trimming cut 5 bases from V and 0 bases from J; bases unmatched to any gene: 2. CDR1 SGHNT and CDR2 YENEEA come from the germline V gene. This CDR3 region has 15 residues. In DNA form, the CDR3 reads TGTGCCAGCAGCCGGACAGGGCCGAACACCGGGGAGCTGTTTTTT. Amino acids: CASSRTGPNTGELFF.

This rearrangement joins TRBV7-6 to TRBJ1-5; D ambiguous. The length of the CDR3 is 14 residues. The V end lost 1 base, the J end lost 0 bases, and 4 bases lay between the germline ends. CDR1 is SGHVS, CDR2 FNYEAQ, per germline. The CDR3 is CASSLDYSNQPQHF. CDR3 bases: TGTGCCAGCAGCTTAGACTATAGCAATCAGCCCCAGCATTTT.

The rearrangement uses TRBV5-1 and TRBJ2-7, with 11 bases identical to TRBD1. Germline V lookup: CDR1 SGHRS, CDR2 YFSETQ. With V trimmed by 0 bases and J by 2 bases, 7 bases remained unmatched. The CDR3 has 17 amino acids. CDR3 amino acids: CASSLGGTGGFAYEQYF. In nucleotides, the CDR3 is TGCGCCAGCAGCTTGGGAGGGACAGGGGGTTTCGCCTACGAGCAGTACTTC.

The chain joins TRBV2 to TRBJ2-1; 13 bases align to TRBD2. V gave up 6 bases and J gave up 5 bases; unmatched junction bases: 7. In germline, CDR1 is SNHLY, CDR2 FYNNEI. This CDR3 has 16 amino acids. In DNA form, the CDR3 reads TGTGCCAGCAGCAAAGGACTAGCGGGAGATAACAATGAGCAGTTCTTC. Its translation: CASSKGLAGDNNEQFF.

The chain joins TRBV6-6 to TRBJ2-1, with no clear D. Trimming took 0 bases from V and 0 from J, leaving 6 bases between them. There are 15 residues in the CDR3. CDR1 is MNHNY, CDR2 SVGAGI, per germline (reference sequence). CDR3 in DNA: TGTGCCAGCAGTTACTCTGATAGCTCCTACAATGAGCAGTTCTTC. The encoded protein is CASSYSDSSYNEQFF.

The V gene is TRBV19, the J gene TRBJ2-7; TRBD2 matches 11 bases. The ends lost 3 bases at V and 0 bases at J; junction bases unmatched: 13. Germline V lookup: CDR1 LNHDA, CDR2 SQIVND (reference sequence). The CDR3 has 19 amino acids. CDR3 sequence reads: CASSIEPPGLAGFSYEQYF. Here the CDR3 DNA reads TGTGCCAGTAGTATCGAACCCCCCGGACTAGCGGGTTTCTCCTACGAGCAGTACTTC.

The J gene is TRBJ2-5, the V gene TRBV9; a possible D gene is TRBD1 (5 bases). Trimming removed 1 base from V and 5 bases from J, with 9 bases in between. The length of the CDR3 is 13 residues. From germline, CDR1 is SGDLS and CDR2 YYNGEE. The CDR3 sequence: CASSVQGSETQYF. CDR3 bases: TGTGCCAGCAGCGTACAGGGAAGCGAGACCCAGTACTTC.

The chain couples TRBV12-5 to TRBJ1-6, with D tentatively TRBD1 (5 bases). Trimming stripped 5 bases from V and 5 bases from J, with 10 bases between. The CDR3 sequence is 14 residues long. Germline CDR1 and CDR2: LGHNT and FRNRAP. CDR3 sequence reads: CASGGGLNNSPLHF. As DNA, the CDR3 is TGTGCTAGTGGTGGGGGACTGAATAATTCACCCCTCCACTTT. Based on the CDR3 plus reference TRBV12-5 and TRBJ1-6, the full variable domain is DARVTQTPRHKVTEMGQEVTMRCQPILGHNTVFWYRQTMMQGLELLAYFRNRAPLDDSGMPKDRFSAEMPDATLATLKIQPSEPRDSAVYFCASGGGLNNSPLHFGNGTRLTVT.

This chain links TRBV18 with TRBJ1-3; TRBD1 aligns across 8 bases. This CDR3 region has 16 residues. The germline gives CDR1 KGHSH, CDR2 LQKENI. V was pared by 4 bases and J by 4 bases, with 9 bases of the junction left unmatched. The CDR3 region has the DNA TGTGCCAGCTCACAACCGACAGGGGCCGGAGGAAACACCATATATTTT. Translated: CASSQPTGAGGNTIYF.

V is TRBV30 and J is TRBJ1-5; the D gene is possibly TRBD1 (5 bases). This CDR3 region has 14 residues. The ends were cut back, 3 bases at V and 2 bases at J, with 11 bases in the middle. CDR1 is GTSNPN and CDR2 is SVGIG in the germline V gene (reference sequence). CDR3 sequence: CAWRGFRGNQPQHF. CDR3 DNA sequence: TGTGCCTGGAGGGGGTTCAGGGGCAATCAGCCCCAGCATTTT.

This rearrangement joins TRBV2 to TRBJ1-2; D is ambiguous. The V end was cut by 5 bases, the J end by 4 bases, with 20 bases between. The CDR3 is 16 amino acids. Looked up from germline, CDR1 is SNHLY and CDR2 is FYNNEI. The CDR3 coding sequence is TGTGCCAGCAGTTCCCAGACTTCGGTCGGAGGCTATGGCTACACCTTC. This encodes CASSSQTSVGGYGYTF. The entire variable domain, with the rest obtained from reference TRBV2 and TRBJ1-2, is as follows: EPEVTQTPSHQVTQMGQEVILRCVPISNHLYFYWYRQILGQKVEFLVSFYNNEISEKSEIFDDQFSVERPDGSNFTLKIRSTKLEDSAMYFCASSSQTSVGGYGYTFGSGTRLTVV.

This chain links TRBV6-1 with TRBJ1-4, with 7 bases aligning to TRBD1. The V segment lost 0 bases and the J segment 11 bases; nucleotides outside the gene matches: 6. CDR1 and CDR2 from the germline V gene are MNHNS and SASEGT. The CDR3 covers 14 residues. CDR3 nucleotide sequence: TGTGCCAGCAGTGAAGCACCCGGGACAGCCAAACTGTTTTTT. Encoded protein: CASSEAPGTAKLFF.

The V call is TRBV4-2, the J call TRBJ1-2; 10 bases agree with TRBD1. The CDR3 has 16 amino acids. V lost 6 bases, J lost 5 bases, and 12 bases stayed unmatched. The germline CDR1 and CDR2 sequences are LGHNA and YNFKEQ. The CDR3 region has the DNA TGTGCCAGCAGTCCCTCTCCGGGACAGGGGATTTATGGCTACACCTTC. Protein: CASSPSPGQGIYGYTF.

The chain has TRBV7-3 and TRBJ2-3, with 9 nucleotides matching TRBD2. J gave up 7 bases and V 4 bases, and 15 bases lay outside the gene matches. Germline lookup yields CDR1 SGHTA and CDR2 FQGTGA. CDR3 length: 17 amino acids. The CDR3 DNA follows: TGTGCCAGCAGCTCACGCCCGGCTAGCGGGGTCCCCAATACGCAGTATTTT. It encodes CASSSRPASGVPNTQYF.

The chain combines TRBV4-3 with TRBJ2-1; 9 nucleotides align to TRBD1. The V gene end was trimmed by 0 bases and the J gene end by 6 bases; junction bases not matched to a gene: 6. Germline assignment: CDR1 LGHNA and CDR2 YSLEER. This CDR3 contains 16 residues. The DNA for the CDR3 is TGCGCCAGCAGCCAAGAGGGACAGGGCGTACCCAATGAGCAGTTCTTC. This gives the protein CASSQEGQGVPNEQFF.

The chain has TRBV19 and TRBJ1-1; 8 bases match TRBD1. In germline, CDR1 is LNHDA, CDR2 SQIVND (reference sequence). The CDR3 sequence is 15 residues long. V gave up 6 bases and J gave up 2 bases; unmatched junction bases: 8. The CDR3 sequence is CASRRNGQGNTEAFF. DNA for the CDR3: TGTGCCAGTAGGAGAAATGGACAGGGAAACACTGAAGCTTTCTTT.

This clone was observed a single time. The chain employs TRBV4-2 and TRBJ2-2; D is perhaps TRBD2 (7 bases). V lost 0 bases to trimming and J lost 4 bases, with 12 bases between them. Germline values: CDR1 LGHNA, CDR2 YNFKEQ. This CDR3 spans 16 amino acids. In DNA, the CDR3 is TGTGCCAGCAGCCAAGATAAAGGGGGGGGCACCGGGGAGCTGTTTTTT. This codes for CASSQDKGGGTGELFF.

The CDR3 nucleotides are TGTGCCAGTAGCACGGGGGTAGGCTCCTACAATGAGCAGTTCTTC. Its protein is CASSTGVGSYNEQFF. The rearrangement uses TRBV19 and TRBJ2-1, with D maybe TRBD2 (6 bases). Germline loops: CDR1 LNHDA, CDR2 SQIVND (reference sequence). The germline V and J ends were trimmed by 6 bases and 0 bases, with 12 bases remaining between them. This CDR3 has 15 amino acids.

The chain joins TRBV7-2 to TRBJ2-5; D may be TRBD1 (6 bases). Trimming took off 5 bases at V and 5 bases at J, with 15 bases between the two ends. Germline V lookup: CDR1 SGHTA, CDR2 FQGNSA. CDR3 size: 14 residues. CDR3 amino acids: CASSLFVQGETQYF. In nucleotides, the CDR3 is TGTGCCAGCAGCCTCTTTGTCCAGGGGGAGACCCAGTACTTC.

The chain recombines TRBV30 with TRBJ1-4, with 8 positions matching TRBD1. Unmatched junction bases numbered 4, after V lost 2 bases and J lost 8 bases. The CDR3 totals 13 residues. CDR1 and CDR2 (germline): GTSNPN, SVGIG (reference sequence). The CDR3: CAWSLTGDEKLFF. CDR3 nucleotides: TGTGCCTGGAGTTTGACAGGGGACGAAAAACTGTTTTTT.